These 7 T cell receptor beta chains share one sample of origin, sequenced in a study of blood T cell repertoires in COVID-19 (dated by TCRdb to the early 2020s). Libraries were constructed by the immunoSEQ multiplex PCR assay. The table was pulled from immuneACCESS by TCRdb, which kept in-frame rearrangements only. Such tables lose some clones; where checked, under half of the loss comes from unresolved V genes, and the rest has no known cause. Within this sample are roughly 120,000 clones, with around 80% of them counted one time only. The ten largest make up roughly 7.9% of the sample. The specimen sequenced was peripheral blood. The origin of the receptors is a woman older than 75 with active or convalescent COVID-19.

The chain couples TRBV24-1 to TRBJ2-5, with D maybe TRBD1 (6 bases). The CDR3 contains 12 residues. V lost 9 bases, J lost 5 bases, and 12 bases lay in between. Germline-derived CDR1 and CDR2 are KGHDR and SFDVKD. The CDR3 protein is CATQGLEETQYF. CDR3 nucleotide sequence: TGTGCCACCCAGGGGTTGGAGGAGACCCAGTACTTC.

The chain employs TRBV11-2 and TRBJ2-1, with TRBD1 matching 7 bases. Germline CDR1 and CDR2: SGHAT and FQNNGV. This CDR3 region has 13 residues. J lost 10 bases, V lost 1 base, and 4 bases had no gene match. The CDR3 bases are TGTGCCAGCAGCTTAGGACAGGGTTGGGAGCAGTTCTTC. Translated, it gives CASSLGQGWEQFF.

The chain employs TRBV12-3 or TRBV12-4 and TRBJ2-5; D gene ambiguous. CDR3 length: 11 amino acids. Trimming removed 3 bases at V and 5 bases at J, with 4 bases between. The CDR3 DNA reads as TGTGCCAGCAGTTTTCGGGAGACCCAGTACTTC. Its protein is CASSFRETQYF.

This chain uses TRBV3-1 (or the pseudogene TRBV3-2) with TRBJ2-2; 9 bases are a match to TRBD1. The CDR3 spans 16 residues. J gave up 7 bases and V 4 bases, and 10 bases lay outside the gene matches. Germline assignment: CDR1 LGHDT and CDR2 YNNKEL (reference sequence). CDR3 DNA sequence: TGTGCCAGCAGCCCCCCGGGACAGGGAAGGGGCGGGGAGCTGTTTTTT. Protein: CASSPPGQGRGGELFF.

The V gene is TRBV4-1, the J gene TRBJ2-5; perhaps TRBD1 as D (5 bases). CDR3 length: 17 amino acids. V was cut by 0 bases and J by 1 base, with 15 bases left in between. From germline, CDR1 is MGHRA and CDR2 YSYEKL. CDR3 coding DNA: TGCGCCAGCAGCCAAGATGGAGCCGTGGGGCTCCAAGAGACCCAGTACTTC. It translates to CASSQDGAVGLQETQYF.

This chain joins TRBV5-4 and TRBJ2-5, with 10 bases fitting TRBD2. The germline V gene has CDR1 SGHNT and CDR2 YYREEE (reference sequence). CDR3 length: 17 residues. J was trimmed by 5 bases and V by 0 bases; bases with no gene match: 10. The CDR3 DNA reads as TGTGCCAGCAGCTTGGTGACGGCAGCGGGAGGGGGGGAGACCCAGTACTTC. Translating it yields CASSLVTAAGGGETQYF.

This clone was recorded once. The rearrangement uses TRBV9 and TRBJ2-7, with 8 bases matching TRBD2. Germline loops: CDR1 SGDLS, CDR2 YYNGEE. V was pared by 4 bases and J by 6 bases, with 18 bases of the junction left unmatched. The CDR3 spans 17 residues. In nucleotides, the CDR3 is TGTGCCAGCAGCCCGTTTTCCGGGACTAGTCAGATAGTCGAGCAGTACTTC. Amino acids: CASSPFSGTSQIVEQYF.